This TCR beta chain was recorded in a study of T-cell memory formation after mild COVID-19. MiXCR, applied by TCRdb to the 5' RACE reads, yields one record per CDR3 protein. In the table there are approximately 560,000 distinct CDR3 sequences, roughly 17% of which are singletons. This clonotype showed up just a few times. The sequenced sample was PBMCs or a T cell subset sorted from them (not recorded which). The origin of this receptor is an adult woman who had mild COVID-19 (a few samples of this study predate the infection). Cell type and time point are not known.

CDR3 coding DNA: TGTGCCAGTCAGGTGGAGGAATTCAACACTGAAGCTTTCTTT. Amino acids: CASQVEEFNTEAFF. The V call is TRBV7-9, the J call TRBJ1-1; D is unclear. In germline, CDR1 is SEHNR, CDR2 FQNEAQ (reference sequence). CDR3 length: 14 amino acids. V was pared by 9 bases and J by 2 bases, with 16 bases between.